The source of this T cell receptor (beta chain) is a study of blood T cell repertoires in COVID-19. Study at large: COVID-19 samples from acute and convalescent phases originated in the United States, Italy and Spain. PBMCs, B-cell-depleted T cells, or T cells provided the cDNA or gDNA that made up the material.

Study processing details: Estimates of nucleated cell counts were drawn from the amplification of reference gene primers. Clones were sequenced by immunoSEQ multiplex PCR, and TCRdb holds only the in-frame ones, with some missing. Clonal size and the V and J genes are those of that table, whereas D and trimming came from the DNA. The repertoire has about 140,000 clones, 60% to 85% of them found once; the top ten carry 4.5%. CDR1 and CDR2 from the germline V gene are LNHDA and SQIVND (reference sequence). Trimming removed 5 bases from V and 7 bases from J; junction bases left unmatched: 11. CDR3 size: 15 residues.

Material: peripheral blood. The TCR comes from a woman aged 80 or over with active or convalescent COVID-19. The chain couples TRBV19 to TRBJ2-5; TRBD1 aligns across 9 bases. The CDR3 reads CASSSRTGVEGTQYF. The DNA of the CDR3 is TGTGCCAGTAGTTCCCGGACAGGGGTGGAAGGGACCCAGTACTTC.